The 14 T cell receptor beta chains reported below all come from one sample, sequenced in a study of HIV-infected patients and healthy controls. Whole blood was used without fractionation, so all unsorted peripheral T cells were included. About 500 ng RNA was reverse transcribed with alpha and beta constant-region primers. Each of the alpha and beta chains got its own library through chain-specific third strand synthesis with indices. Each CDR3 protein is one row after TCRdb ran MiXCR on the 5' RACE reads. The sample has tens of thousands of distinct CDR3 sequences, under 9% seen once. The specimen was blood. Receptors originate from an adult in good health.

In its sample, this clonotype was seen many times. The rearrangement joins TRBV6-5 to TRBJ2-5, with TRBD1 identical over 7 bases. V gave up 5 bases and J gave up 1 base; unmatched junction bases: 4. This CDR3 has 14 residues. Germline V gene sequence: CDR1 MNHEY, CDR2 SVGAGI. The CDR3 nucleotides are TGTGCCAGCAGTACGACAGGGCCCCAAGAGACCCAGTACTTC. It encodes CASSTTGPQETQYF.

This clonotype was recorded at least ten times. The chain links TRBV4-2 to TRBJ1-1, with D uncertain. Germline CDR1 and CDR2: LGHNA and YNFKEQ. The CDR3 loop spans 15 amino acids. Trimming took 3 bases from V and 3 from J, leaving 14 bases between them. The CDR3 DNA sequence: TGTGCCAGCAGCCAGGTCGCCGGGCGGGACACTGAAGCTTTCTTT. It specifies CASSQVAGRDTEAFF.

This clonotype was detected many times. The chain combines TRBV19 with TRBJ1-1; no clear D gene. CDR1 and CDR2 from the germline V gene are LNHDA and SQIVND (reference sequence). V lost 8 bases and J 3 bases, leaving 7 bases between the germline ends. The CDR3 runs to 11 residues. CDR3 amino acids: CASSKYTEAFF. For the CDR3, the DNA is TGTGCCAGTTCCAAGTACACTGAAGCTTTCTTT.

In its sample, this clonotype was seen many times. The rearrangement uses TRBV19 and TRBJ2-5; tentative D call: TRBD1 (6 bases). Germline V gene sequence: CDR1 LNHDA, CDR2 SQIVND (reference sequence). The CDR3 totals 14 residues. The V end was cut by 10 bases, the J end by 1 base, with 16 bases between. The CDR3 nucleotides are TGTGCCACCACGACTCAACAGGGCCAAGAGACCCAGTACTTC. Translation gives CATTTQQGQETQYF.

In this sample, this clonotype turned up many times. In nucleotides, the CDR3 is TGCAGCGTTTGGACAGGGAGGAACACTGAAGCTTTCTTT. Translating gives CSVWTGRNTEAFF. This sequence joins TRBV29-1 and TRBJ1-1; TRBD1 matches 8 bases. Trimming took 5 bases from V and 1 from J; bases not matched to a gene: 3. Germline-derived CDR1 and CDR2 are SQVTM and ANQGSEA. This CDR3 contains 13 residues.

A few counts support this clonotype. This chain connects TRBV7-2 to TRBJ1-2, with 10 bases aligning to TRBD1. J was trimmed by 2 bases and V by 7 bases; bases with no gene match: 4. CDR1 and CDR2 from the germline V gene are SGHTA and FQGNSA. The CDR3 contains 14 residues. CDR3 amino acids: CASTKTGGNYGYTF. Written as DNA, the CDR3 is TGTGCCAGCACCAAGACAGGGGGCAACTATGGCTACACCTTC.

This clonotype was observed at least ten times. This chain connects TRBV7-2 to TRBJ2-3, with D hard to call. The CDR3 length is 13 residues. The germline V gene encodes CDR1 SGHTA and CDR2 FQGNSA. V lost 1 base and J 0 bases, leaving 2 bases between the germline ends. For the CDR3, the DNA is TGTGCCAGCAGCTTAGAAAGCACAGATACGCAGTATTTT. Amino acid sequence: CASSLESTDTQYF.

This clonotype was counted only a few times. This sequence joins TRBV7-8 and TRBJ2-3; 8 nucleotides align to TRBD1. Germline V CDR1 and CDR2: SGHVS, FQNEAQ. CDR3 length: 16 amino acids. V gave up 9 bases and J gave up 5 bases; unmatched junction bases: 16. The CDR3 is CASLLSRQGRGDTQYF. The CDR3 bases are TGTGCCAGTCTTCTCTCCAGACAGGGGAGAGGAGATACGCAGTATTTT.

Many counts were recorded for this clonotype. The chain couples TRBV28 to TRBJ1-5; maybe TRBD1 (5 bases). The CDR3 length is 14 residues. The germline CDR1 and CDR2 sequences are MDHEN and SYDVKM. V was pared by 6 bases and J by 2 bases, with 11 bases between. The CDR3 sequence is CASSSSGGNQPQHF. CDR3 bases: TGTGCCAGCAGCTCCTCGGGGGGCAATCAGCCCCAGCATTTT.

This clonotype was observed many times. CDR3 nucleotide sequence: TGTGCCAGCAGTCACCCCGGGGGACAGCCCCAGCATTTT. Translated, it gives CASSHPGGQPQHF. This chain connects TRBV6-2 or TRBV6-3 to TRBJ1-5, with a weak D call TRBD1 (5 bases). This CDR3 is built from 13 residues. Germline V lookup: CDR1 MNHEY, CDR2 SVGEGT. V shed 5 bases and J shed 7 bases, with 12 bases lying between them.

Ten or more counts support this clonotype. This chain connects TRBV20-1 to TRBJ1-2; D is unresolved. V was pared by 3 bases and J by 13 bases, with 15 bases between. Per germline, CDR1 DFQATT and CDR2 SNEGSKA (reference sequence). The CDR3 loop spans 11 amino acids. The CDR3 bases are TGCAGTGCTAGTCTCCTTTCGACGCTCACCTTC. It codes for CSASLLSTLTF.

The V and J genes are TRBV19 and TRBJ1-1, with D maybe TRBD1 (5 bases). Germline V lookup: CDR1 LNHDA, CDR2 SQIVND (reference sequence). Trimming removed 3 bases at V and 0 bases at J, with 5 bases between. The CDR3 consists of 13 residues. The CDR3 sequence is CASSMTVNTEAFF. The CDR3 DNA reads TGTGCCAGTAGTATGACAGTGAACACTGAAGCTTTCTTT.

This clonotype was picked up many times. This sequence joins TRBV3-1 and TRBJ1-1, with D perhaps matching TRBD1 (5 bases). Trimming removed 1 base at V and 3 bases at J, with 12 bases between. The length of the CDR3 is 15 residues. The germline V gene has CDR1 LGHDT and CDR2 YNNKEL (reference sequence). The CDR3 loop is CASSQGPGSYTEAFF. CDR3 DNA: TGTGCCAGCAGCCAAGGCCCAGGGAGTTACACTGAAGCTTTCTTT.

This clonotype is labeled medium-sized. The V call is TRBV11-2, the J call TRBJ2-3; D gene uncertain. V gave up 5 bases and J gave up 2 bases, with 5 bases separating them. The V gene's germline CDR1 is SGHAT and CDR2 FQNNGV. The CDR3 consists of 12 residues. CDR3 region: CASSSYTDTQYF. CDR3 DNA sequence: TGTGCCAGCAGCAGCTACACAGATACGCAGTATTTT.